Listed below are T cell receptor beta chains from one sample, sequenced in a study of OX40 agonist ivuxolimab in advanced cancers. The assay was immunoSEQ multiplex PCR, and TCRdb's table has in-frame clones only and misses some. The profile covers some 87,000 clones, with over 80% appearing a single time and more than 0.35% taken by the ten largest. The sample here was CD4+ or CD8+ T cells sorted from blood, taken in a trial of the OX40 agonist ivuxolimab. All receptors come from an adult with an advanced solid tumor such as melanoma, head and neck, liver or kidney cancer. The CDR3 runs from the conserved cysteine through the conserved F or W. A D gene is named only where the DNA matches it firmly. Size values are once, few and many counts, or a class for expanded clones, and some rows have none.

v_gene: TRBV4-1; j_gene: TRBJ1-5; abundance: few; d_gene: TRBD1; CDR3nt: TGCGCCAGCAGCCAAAGGACAGGAGGCAATCAGCCCCAGCATTTT; CDR3aa: CASSQRTGGNQPQHF
v_gene: TRBV10-3; j_gene: TRBJ2-2; abundance: NA; d_gene: NA; CDR3nt: TGTGCCATCACCCGGAGGGTGGAAACCGGGGAGCTGTTTTTT; CDR3aa: CAITRRVETGELFF
v_gene: TRBV11-3; j_gene: TRBJ2-1; abundance: NA; d_gene: NA; CDR3nt: TGTGCCAGCAGCTTAGGGCCAGGAGAGCTCAACAATGAGCAGTTCTTC; CDR3aa: CASSLGPGELNNEQFF
v_gene: TRBV19; j_gene: TRBJ2-5; abundance: NA; d_gene: NA; CDR3nt: TGTGCCAGTAGTGCGGGGACATACCGAGAGACCCAGTACTTC; CDR3aa: CASSAGTYRETQYF
v_gene: TRBV6-1; j_gene: TRBJ1-6; abundance: NA; d_gene: NA; CDR3nt: TGTCCGGGTCTCGCAGGGGATTCACCCCTCCACTTT; CDR3aa: CPGLAGDSPLHF
v_gene: TRBV7-3; j_gene: TRBJ2-3; abundance: NA; d_gene: NA; CDR3nt: TGTGCCAGCAGCAGCGGGTTTAGCACAGATACGCAGTATTTT; CDR3aa: CASSSGFSTDTQYF
v_gene: TRBV7-9; j_gene: TRBJ1-2; abundance: few; d_gene: NA; CDR3nt: TGTGCCAGCAGCCGCCTCGGATCGTCCTATGGCTACACCTTC; CDR3aa: CASSRLGSSYGYTF
v_gene: TRBV28; j_gene: TRBJ2-3; abundance: once; d_gene: TRBD2; CDR3nt: TGTGCCAGCAGTTTAGGCGGGAGTTGGGATACGCAGTATTTT; CDR3aa: CASSLGGSWDTQYF
v_gene: TRBV5-4; j_gene: TRBJ2-2; abundance: NA; d_gene: NA; CDR3nt: TGTGCCAGCTTCCGGGACTGGGGCGGGGAGCTGTTTTTT; CDR3aa: CASFRDWGGELFF
v_gene: TRBV11-3; j_gene: TRBJ2-1; abundance: NA; d_gene: NA; CDR3nt: TGTGCCAGCAGCCCCACCCCAGGCTCGTACAATGAGCAGTTCTTC; CDR3aa: CASSPTPGSYNEQFF
v_gene: TRBV5-1; j_gene: TRBJ2-7; abundance: NA; d_gene: TRBD2; CDR3nt: TGCGCCAGCAGGGTACTAGCGGGAGGTTTCTACGAGCAGTACTTC; CDR3aa: CASRVLAGGFYEQYF
v_gene: TRBV11-3; j_gene: TRBJ1-6; abundance: NA; d_gene: NA; CDR3nt: TGTGCCAGCAGCTTGACCTGGGGGAATTCACCCCTCCACTTT; CDR3aa: CASSLTWGNSPLHF
v_gene: TRBV5-4; j_gene: TRBJ2-1; abundance: NA; d_gene: TRBD1; CDR3nt: TGTGCCAGCCAAGACAGGGTATCCTACAATGAGCAGTTCTTC; CDR3aa: CASQDRVSYNEQFF
v_gene: TRBV7-5; j_gene: TRBJ1-1; abundance: NA; d_gene: NA; CDR3nt: TGTGTCAGAAGCTTAGCACGGGGCACTGAAGCTTTCTTT; CDR3aa: CVRSLARGTEAFF
v_gene: TRBV5-4; j_gene: TRBJ2-4; abundance: NA; d_gene: TRBD2; CDR3nt: TGTGCCAGCAGCCCGCCGGGGAGCGGGACGGCCAAAAACATTCAGTACTTC; CDR3aa: CASSPPGSGTAKNIQYF
v_gene: TRBV15; j_gene: TRBJ1-2; abundance: NA; d_gene: NA; CDR3nt: TGTGCCACCAGCAGAGATCGAGCCGGGGGTGGCTACACCTTC; CDR3aa: CATSRDRAGGGYTF
v_gene: TRBV6-5; j_gene: TRBJ2-7; abundance: NA; d_gene: NA; CDR3nt: TGTGCCAGCAGGATCCAGGGGAGGGAGCAGTACTTC; CDR3aa: CASRIQGREQYF
v_gene: TRBV6-4; j_gene: TRBJ1-5; abundance: NA; d_gene: NA; CDR3nt: TGTGCCAGCAGTGAGTCAGGGAAGGGCAATCAGCCCCAGCATTTT; CDR3aa: CASSESGKGNQPQHF
v_gene: TRBV28; j_gene: TRBJ1-2; abundance: NA; d_gene: TRBD1; CDR3nt: TGTGCCAGCAGCATGGGACAGCACTATGGCTACACCTTC; CDR3aa: CASSMGQHYGYTF
v_gene: TRBV2; j_gene: TRBJ2-4; abundance: NA; d_gene: TRBD1; CDR3nt: TGTGCCACCTCAGGGGGACAGTTACTAGCCAAAAACATTCAGTACTTC; CDR3aa: CATSGGQLLAKNIQYF
v_gene: TRBV6-5; j_gene: TRBJ1-2; abundance: NA; d_gene: NA; CDR3nt: TGTGCCAGCAGTGCCGATCCCGTAGCGAGAGGCTACACCTTC; CDR3aa: CASSADPVARGYTF
v_gene: TRBV5-1; j_gene: TRBJ2-7; abundance: NA; d_gene: NA; CDR3nt: TGCGCCAGCAGCCCCCTTTTTGAAGGTTCCTACGAGCAGTACTTC; CDR3aa: CASSPLFEGSYEQYF
v_gene: TRBV19; j_gene: TRBJ2-2; abundance: NA; d_gene: TRBD1; CDR3nt: TGTGCCAGTAGTATGACAGGGCTCGGGGAGCTGTTTTTT; CDR3aa: CASSMTGLGELFF
v_gene: TRBV28; j_gene: TRBJ2-7; abundance: NA; d_gene: TRBD1; CDR3nt: TGTGCCAGCAGTCCCGGGGACAGAACATACGAGCAGTACTTC; CDR3aa: CASSPGDRTYEQYF
v_gene: TRBV11-2; j_gene: TRBJ2-3; abundance: NA; d_gene: NA; CDR3nt: TGTGCCACCCGGAGTTACACAGATACGCAGTATTTT; CDR3aa: CATRSYTDTQYF
v_gene: TRBV27; j_gene: TRBJ2-3; abundance: NA; d_gene: NA; CDR3nt: TGTGCCAGCAGTTTATCGTGGCAGGTTGGAGATACGCAGTATTTT; CDR3aa: CASSLSWQVGDTQYF
v_gene: TRBV11-3; j_gene: TRBJ2-3; abundance: NA; d_gene: NA; CDR3nt: TGTGCCAGCAGCTTAGCTCCGGATACGCAGTATTTT; CDR3aa: CASSLAPDTQYF
v_gene: TRBV18; j_gene: TRBJ2-7; abundance: NA; d_gene: TRBD1; CDR3nt: TGTGCCAGCCTCCGGGACAGGGGTTCGGGGGAGCAGTACTTC; CDR3aa: CASLRDRGSGEQYF
v_gene: TRBV13; j_gene: TRBJ2-7; abundance: NA; d_gene: TRBD1; CDR3nt: TGTGCCAGCAGCCATAAGACAGGGATGAATTTCTACGAGCAGTACTTC; CDR3aa: CASSHKTGMNFYEQYF
v_gene: TRBV5-1; j_gene: TRBJ2-1; abundance: NA; d_gene: TRBD2; CDR3nt: TGCGCCAGCAGCATCGGGACTAGCGGGGGGGCCTATGAGCAGTTCTTC; CDR3aa: CASSIGTSGGAYEQFF
v_gene: TRBV18; j_gene: TRBJ2-3; abundance: NA; d_gene: NA; CDR3nt: TGTGCCAGCTCATCGGACAGTTCCACAGATACGCAGTATTTT; CDR3aa: CASSSDSSTDTQYF
v_gene: TRBV6-6; j_gene: TRBJ1-3; abundance: NA; d_gene: TRBD1; CDR3nt: TGTGCCAGCTCCCGGGACAGGGTGCTCTCTGGAAACACCATATATTTT; CDR3aa: CASSRDRVLSGNTIYF
v_gene: TRBV7-9; j_gene: TRBJ2-5; abundance: once; d_gene: TRBD2; CDR3nt: TGTGCCAGCAGTCCCCCTAGCGGCCAAGAGACCCAGTACTTC; CDR3aa: CASSPPSGQETQYF
v_gene: TRBV28; j_gene: TRBJ2-7; abundance: NA; d_gene: TRBD1; CDR3nt: TGTGCCAGCAGTTTAGGGGACAGAACCTACGAGCAGTACTTC; CDR3aa: CASSLGDRTYEQYF
v_gene: TRBV19; j_gene: TRBJ1-6; abundance: NA; d_gene: NA; CDR3nt: TGTGCCAGTAGCCCCGGTGCGTGGTCACCCCTCCACTTT; CDR3aa: CASSPGAWSPLHF
v_gene: TRBV6-1; j_gene: TRBJ1-1; abundance: NA; d_gene: NA; CDR3nt: TGTGCCAGCAGTGTATTCAGGGATGACACTGAAGCTTTCTTT; CDR3aa: CASSVFRDDTEAFF
v_gene: TRBV6-1; j_gene: TRBJ1-6; abundance: NA; d_gene: TRBD1; CDR3nt: TGTGCCAGCAGTAACCCCGGGACAGATAATTCACCCCTCCACTTT; CDR3aa: CASSNPGTDNSPLHF
v_gene: TRBV18; j_gene: TRBJ1-3; abundance: once; d_gene: NA; CDR3nt: TGTGCCAGCTCAGCGCAGGGGTCCGGAAACACCATATATTTT; CDR3aa: CASSAQGSGNTIYF
v_gene: TRBV7-2; j_gene: TRBJ2-2; abundance: NA; d_gene: NA; CDR3nt: TGTGCCAGCAGCTTAGCGATAATAGCGGAGACCGGGGAGCTGTTTTTT; CDR3aa: CASSLAIIAETGELFF
v_gene: TRBV27; j_gene: TRBJ2-5; abundance: once; d_gene: TRBD1; CDR3nt: TGTGCCAGCAGTGTTCCGGACAGGGGGGGACAGTACTTC; CDR3aa: CASSVPDRGGQYF
v_gene: TRBV19; j_gene: TRBJ2-3; abundance: NA; d_gene: TRBD2; CDR3nt: TGTGTGGGTAGCGGGGAAGCAGATACGCAGTATTTT; CDR3aa: CVGSGEADTQYF
v_gene: TRBV29-1; j_gene: TRBJ1-5; abundance: NA; d_gene: NA; CDR3nt: TGCAGCGTCTCAGGAGGAGATAGCAATCAGCCCCAGCATTTT; CDR3aa: CSVSGGDSNQPQHF
v_gene: TRBV1; j_gene: TRBJ2-5; abundance: NA; d_gene: NA; CDR3nt: TGCAGGAGCCAAGAGGAGCCCCGTGTGGCCCAGTACTTC; CDR3aa: CRSQEEPRVAQYF
v_gene: TRBV5-8; j_gene: TRBJ1-4; abundance: NA; d_gene: NA; CDR3nt: TGTGCCAGCAGCCGGGGGCAAAGGGTAATCGGTGAAAAACTGTTTTTT; CDR3aa: CASSRGQRVIGEKLFF
v_gene: TRBV5-4; j_gene: TRBJ2-5; abundance: NA; d_gene: TRBD1; CDR3nt: TGTGCCAGCAGCTGGGGGACAGAAGGAAGAGAGACCCAGTACTTC; CDR3aa: CASSWGTEGRETQYF